This TCR beta chain emerged from a study of vaccination and CD4 T cells after COVID-19. Study in general: A positive SARS-CoV-2 nasal swab PCR result was recorded for each convalescent patient; roughly 10 were mild and one severe.

Germline V gives CDR1 LNHNV, CDR2 YYDKDF (reference sequence). The CDR3 runs 14 residues. V gave up 8 bases and J gave up 6 bases, with 17 bases separating them. Regarding the study as a whole: A comparatively limited set of convalescent patients was examined, with no early post-infection timepoints.

Cultured CD4+ T cell DNA was sequenced using the Oncomine TCR Beta short-read assay. It was cultured CD4+ T cells from which genomic DNA was extracted. TCRdb itself ran the PCR reads through MiXCR, one entry per CDR3 protein. The sample lists around 15,000 distinct CDR3 sequences, approximately 30% seen once, with 17% in the top ten. The treatment is: approximately 11-day PBMC culture with coronavirus spike peptide pools or control peptides (ViraFEST assay). Comments on this clonotype: Its antigen is as yet unknown.

The clonotype was recovered from a human donor with COVID-19. Sequencing was performed on cultured CD4+ T cells from blood. V gene TRBV15 combines with J gene TRBJ2-1; D possibly corresponds to TRBD1 (5 bases). The CDR3, as DNA: TGTGCCACCGCGGCAGGGAAAGTATCCAATGAGCAGTTCTTC. Translated: CATAAGKVSNEQFF.